One and the same sample provided the 30 T cell receptor beta chains below, sequenced in a study of regulatory T cells in long-lasting Graves disease. Libraries of TCR beta came from iRepertoire HTBI primers plus Arm-PCR of CDR3 regions. Via MiXCR, TCRdb re-called the multiplex PCR reads, giving one row per CDR3 protein. The profile shows almost 450,000 distinct CDR3 sequences, approximately 16% of them singletons. Documented time point: newly diagnosed GD, antithyroid drugs for less than 3 months. RNA from PBMCs was the source of the TCR library. The sample also formed part of further work on T cells in Graves' hyperthyroidism and ophthalmopathy.

The material was peripheral blood mononuclear cells (PBMCs), obtained at new diagnosis, from a patient treated with antithyroid drugs. Receptor source: a woman between 25 and 40 years old with Graves disease.

In its sample, this clonotype was seen many times. The chain employs TRBV6-2 or TRBV6-3 and TRBJ2-3; TRBD2 matches 7 bases. V lost 11 bases to trimming and J lost 3 bases; unmatched junction nucleotides: 5. This CDR3 has 12 residues. Germline V CDR1 and CDR2: MNHEY, SVGEGT. This CDR3 reads CAAAGVTDTQYF. Written as DNA, the CDR3 is TGTGCCGCGGCGGGAGTTACAGATACGCAGTATTTT.

In DNA form, the CDR3 reads TGTGCCAGCAGTCCCTGGCATAATTCACCCCTCCACTTT. This translates into CASSPWHNSPLHF. This chain connects TRBV12-3 or TRBV12-4 to TRBJ1-6, with no clear D. There are 13 residues in the CDR3. Trimming took 5 bases from V and 5 from J, leaving 7 bases between them.

This clonotype was counted at least ten times. This rearrangement joins TRBV2 to TRBJ2-7; D may be TRBD2 (6 bases). The germline V and J ends were trimmed by 6 bases and 0 bases, with 12 bases remaining between them. This CDR3 is built from 14 residues. CDR1 is SNHLY and CDR2 is FYNNEI in the germline V gene. DNA for the CDR3: TGTGCCAGCAGCCCCCGGCGGGACTCCTACGAGCAGTACTTC. This translates into CASSPRRDSYEQYF. Drawing the rest from reference TRBV2 and TRBJ2-7, the complete variable domain is EPEVTQTPSHQVTQMGQEVILRCVPISNHLYFYWYRQILGQKVEFLVSFYNNEISEKSEIFDDQFSVERPDGSNFTLKIRSTKLEDSAMYFCASSPRRDSYEQYFGPGTRLTVT.

This clonotype has only a few counts. CDR3 nucleotide sequence: TGTGCCAGCAGTCTCTCGGGACAGGTTCGAGAGCAGTACTTC. Protein: CASSLSGQVREQYF. This chain uses TRBV27 with TRBJ2-7; 8 nucleotides agree with TRBD1. The CDR3 is 14 residues long. The V gene end was trimmed by 5 bases and the J gene end by 7 bases; junction bases not matched to a gene: 10. The germline gives CDR1 MNHEY, CDR2 SMNVEV (reference sequence).

The rearrangement links TRBV2 to TRBJ1-5; D perhaps matches TRBD1 (6 bases). CDR3 length: 13 residues. CDR1 is SNHLY and CDR2 is FYNNEI in the germline V gene. Trimming cost V 10 bases and J 2 bases, with 12 bases left between them. CDR3 sequence reads: CATQGVGNQPQHF. In DNA form, the CDR3 reads TGTGCCACACAGGGTGTGGGCAATCAGCCCCAGCATTTT.

The sample holds many counts of this clonotype. The chain links TRBV18 to TRBJ2-5; 8 bases agree with TRBD1. Looked up from germline, CDR1 is KGHSH and CDR2 is LQKENI. The CDR3 runs 15 residues. Germline trimming cut 8 bases from V and 5 bases from J; bases unmatched to any gene: 13. The CDR3 nucleotides are TGTGCCAGCACAGAAGCCAGGGGGCTTCGGGAGACCCAGTACTTC. Its protein product is CASTEARGLRETQYF.

There are a few counts of this clonotype. V is TRBV29-1 and J is TRBJ2-3; D is possibly TRBD1 (5 bases). From germline, CDR1 is SQVTM and CDR2 ANQGSEA. Between the trimmed V and J ends, which lost 3 bases and 2 bases, there was a span of 15 bases. The CDR3 is 15 amino acids. The DNA of the CDR3 is TGCAGCGTTGAGGGGCGGTTGCGGAACACAGATACGCAGTATTTT. It yields the protein CSVEGRLRNTDTQYF.

This clonotype was counted at least ten times. The V and J genes are TRBV24-1 and TRBJ1-2; 7 nucleotides align to TRBD1. The J segment lost 4 bases and the V segment lost 3 bases, leaving 4 bases of the junction unmatched. CDR3 length: 14 amino acids. The V gene's germline CDR1 is KGHDR and CDR2 SFDVKD. The CDR3 here is CATSDTAGGYGYTF. In DNA form, the CDR3 reads TGTGCCACCAGTGATACGGCAGGGGGCTATGGCTACACCTTC.

This clonotype has ten or more counts. This chain links TRBV28 with TRBJ1-1; D is ambiguous. Germline-derived CDR1 and CDR2 are MDHEN and SYDVKM. This CDR3 contains 14 residues. V shed 8 bases and J shed 1 base, with 14 bases lying between them. The CDR3 reads CASSLNRRNTEAFF. The CDR3 bases are TGTGCCAGCTCCCTGAACAGACGGAACACTGAAGCTTTCTTT. The variable domain in full, completed from reference TRBV28 and TRBJ1-1, reads DVKVTQSSRYLVKRTGEKVFLECVQDMDHENMFWYRQDPGLGLRLIYFSYDVKMKEKGDIPEGYSVSREKKERFSLILESASTNQTSMYLCASSLNRRNTEAFFGQGTRLTVV.

In its sample, this clonotype was seen many times. The V gene is TRBV20-1, the J gene TRBJ1-1; D gene ambiguous. The V end was cut by 1 base, the J end by 3 bases, with 9 bases between. The CDR3 runs to 13 residues. Germline V lookup: CDR1 DFQATT, CDR2 SNEGSKA (reference sequence). The CDR3 loop reads CSARGHRDTEAFF. As DNA, the CDR3 is TGCAGTGCTAGAGGGCACAGAGACACTGAAGCTTTCTTT.

This clonotype was counted many times. The chain is built from TRBV20-1 and TRBJ2-7; 8 nucleotides line up with TRBD1. The germline CDR1 and CDR2 sequences are DFQATT and SNEGSKA (reference sequence). The CDR3 loop spans 13 amino acids. V trimming: 6 bases; J trimming: 2 bases; junction bases outside the gene matches: 6. The CDR3 protein is CSAPTGDPYEQYF. The CDR3 DNA reads as TGCAGTGCCCCGACAGGGGACCCCTACGAGCAGTACTTC.

This clonotype was detected a few times. The chain has TRBV20-1 and TRBJ2-3, with TRBD2 as a possible D gene (5 bases). This CDR3 spans 15 amino acids. Trimming cost V 3 bases and J 3 bases, with 16 bases left between them. Germline assignment: CDR1 DFQATT and CDR2 SNEGSKA (reference sequence). CDR3 region: CSARRPGIETDTQYF. The CDR3 DNA reads TGCAGTGCTAGGAGGCCGGGAATCGAGACAGATACGCAGTATTTT.

This clonotype was observed at least ten times. The chain recombines TRBV7-2 with TRBJ1-2, with TRBD1 matching 7 bases. The CDR3 totals 16 residues. Germline CDR1 SGHTA, CDR2 FQGNSA. With 5 bases clipped from V and 4 bases from J, the junction kept 13 bases outside the gene matches. The chain's CDR3 is CASSLPPGGPPYGYTF. The CDR3 DNA sequence: TGTGCCAGCAGCCTCCCCCCAGGGGGACCACCCTATGGCTACACCTTC.

As concerns this clonotype: A read error is possible here, since a much larger clone lies one base away. The rearrangement uses TRBV30 and TRBJ1-1, with TRBD1 as a possible D gene (5 bases). CDR1 and CDR2 from the germline V gene are GTSNPN and SVGIG (reference sequence). The V gene lost 3 bases and the J gene lost 6 bases, with 8 bases spanning the gap. CDR3 length equals 11 residues. Written as DNA, the CDR3 is TGTGCCTGGAGCGGGGGATCTGAAGCTTTCTTT. Its translation is CAWSGGSEAFF.

This clonotype has at least ten counts. The V and J genes are TRBV20-1 and TRBJ2-7, with D tentatively TRBD1 (6 bases). The length of the CDR3 is 13 residues. V dropped 5 bases and J dropped 2 bases, with 13 bases sitting between them. Germline V gene lookup returns CDR1 DFQATT and CDR2 SNEGSKA (reference sequence). The CDR3 nucleotides are TGCAGTGCTCCACAGGGCTCCACCTACGAGCAGTACTTC. Protein product: CSAPQGSTYEQYF.

The sample holds many counts of this clonotype. The chain links TRBV7-9 to TRBJ2-1, with D tentatively TRBD1 or TRBD2 (5 bases each). Germline CDR1 and CDR2: SEHNR and FQNEAQ (reference sequence). The CDR3 has 13 amino acids. Trimming removed 7 bases from V and 9 bases from J, with 16 bases in between. The CDR3 DNA is TGTGCCAGCACCTTCAAGGGGACGAGTGAGCAGTTCTTC. As protein: CASTFKGTSEQFF.

This clonotype was counted at least ten times. This chain connects TRBV18 to TRBJ1-1; D not resolved. This CDR3 has 15 amino acids. Germline V gene sequence: CDR1 KGHSH, CDR2 LQKENI. Trimming took off 3 bases at V and 1 base at J, with 12 bases between the two ends. The CDR3, as DNA: TGTGCCAGCTCACCTTATTTCGAACCGAACACTGAAGCTTTCTTT. Translated: CASSPYFEPNTEAFF. Based on the CDR3 plus reference TRBV18 and TRBJ1-1, the full variable domain is NAGVMQNPRHLVRRRGQEARLRCSPMKGHSHVYWYRQLPEEGLKFMVYLQKENIIDESGMPKERFSAEFPKEGPSILRIQQVVRGDSAAYFCASSPYFEPNTEAFFGQGTRLTVV.

This clonotype was counted at least ten times. The gene calls are TRBV28 and TRBJ2-1, with D possibly TRBD1 on 5 matching bases. V lost 2 bases to trimming and J lost 2 bases, with 7 bases between them. Germline V gene lookup returns CDR1 MDHEN and CDR2 SYDVKM. The CDR3 length is 14 residues. Written as DNA, the CDR3 is TGTGCCAGCAGTTTAAGGGGAACCTACAATGAGCAGTTCTTC. As protein: CASSLRGTYNEQFF.

The chain links TRBV4-2 to TRBJ2-1, with D perhaps matching TRBD2 (6 bases). CDR1 LGHNA and CDR2 YNFKEQ come from the germline V gene. The CDR3 runs 13 residues. V shed 0 bases and J shed 10 bases, with 10 bases lying between them. CDR3 in amino acids: CASSQDWGVEQFF. The CDR3 DNA follows: TGTGCCAGCAGCCAAGATTGGGGGGTCGAGCAGTTCTTC.

This clonotype was seen many times. For the CDR3, the DNA is TGTGCCAGCAGCTTAGTGACCCGGGGATATCAGCCCCAGCATTTT. This sequence encodes CASSLVTRGYQPQHF. The rearrangement joins TRBV7-8 to TRBJ1-5, with unresolved D. This CDR3 comprises 15 residues. V lost 1 base to trimming and J lost 5 bases, with 12 bases between them. Germline V gene data show CDR1 as SGHVS and CDR2 as FQNEAQ.

This rearrangement joins TRBV7-9 to TRBJ2-7, with 8 bases lining up with TRBD1. There are 14 residues in the CDR3. Germline V gives CDR1 SEHNR, CDR2 FQNEAQ (reference sequence). With 5 bases clipped from V and 5 bases from J, the junction kept 8 bases outside the gene matches. The CDR3 region is CASSPEVTGDEQYF. CDR3 sequence (DNA): TGTGCCAGCAGCCCGGAAGTGACAGGGGACGAGCAGTACTTC. Supplemented by reference TRBV7-9 and TRBJ2-7, the full variable domain reads DTGVSQNPRHKITKRGQNVTFRCDPISEHNRLYWYRQTLGQGPEFLTYFQNEAQLEKSRLLSDRFSAERPKGSFSTLEIQRTEQGDSAMYLCASSPEVTGDEQYFGPGTRLTVT.

This chain connects TRBV29-1 to TRBJ2-2; D call uncertain. Germline V lookup: CDR1 SQVTM, CDR2 ANQGSEA. V was trimmed by 5 bases and J by 0 bases, leaving 10 bases between them. This CDR3 contains 14 residues. CDR3 in amino acids: CSVQAFANTGELFF. CDR3 in DNA: TGCAGCGTTCAAGCGTTCGCGAACACCGGGGAGCTGTTTTTT.

This clonotype came up many times. The chain combines TRBV30 with TRBJ2-4; TRBD2 might be the D (5 bases). This CDR3 has 13 residues. Trimming pared 1 base from V and 4 bases from J, leaving 8 bases between. Per the germline V gene, CDR1 is GTSNPN and CDR2 is SVGIG (reference sequence). DNA for the CDR3: TGTGCCTGGAGTGGTACGGGAAAAAACATTCAGTACTTC. The encoded protein is CAWSGTGKNIQYF.

This clonotype has ten or more counts. V is TRBV30 and J is TRBJ1-1; no definite D call. V gave up 2 bases and J gave up 8 bases, with 12 bases separating them. Germline lookup yields CDR1 GTSNPN and CDR2 SVGIG (reference sequence). This CDR3 is 12 amino acids long. CDR3 sequence reads: CAWSLSLKEAFF. The CDR3 DNA is TGTGCCTGGAGTCTTTCGTTGAAGGAAGCTTTCTTT.

This clonotype appeared a few times. This may arise from a read error, as a much more abundant clone is one base away. The V gene is TRBV7-2, the J gene TRBJ2-3, with TRBD1 as a possible D gene (6 bases). From germline, CDR1 is SGHTA and CDR2 FQGNSA. V lost 4 bases and J lost 7, with 9 bases in between. This CDR3 is 12 amino acids long. As DNA, the CDR3 is TGTGCCAGCAGCTCAGGGGTGAATACGCAGTATTTT. Its translation: CASSSGVNTQYF.

A word on this clonotype: This may arise from a read error, as a much more abundant clone is one base away. The final CDR3 position lacks the conserved phenylalanine or tryptophan, pointing to a likely read error. This chain links TRBV11-2 with TRBJ2-4, with 7 positions matching TRBD2. The CDR3 length is 16 residues. Germline CDR1 reads SGHAT; CDR2 reads FQNNGV. The V gene end was trimmed by 5 bases and the J gene end by 3 bases; junction bases not matched to a gene: 10. The CDR3 DNA follows: TGTGCCAGCAGCCCCGGGGGAGGGAGAGGCAAAAACATTCAGTACCTC. It translates to CASSPGGGRGKNIQYL.

About this clonotype: This clone may be a read error of a much larger clone one base away. Since no conserved phenylalanine or tryptophan closes the CDR3, a read error is the likely cause. The chain employs TRBV12-5 and TRBJ2-2, with 7 nucleotides matching TRBD2. The CDR3 is 15 amino acids. Germline-derived CDR1 and CDR2 are LGHNT and FRNRAP. The ends lost 2 bases at V and 3 bases at J; junction bases unmatched: 3. CDR3: CASGLPSGYTGELFL. The CDR3 DNA sequence: TGTGCTAGTGGTTTGCCTAGCGGCTACACCGGGGAGCTGTTTCTT.

As regards this clonotype: A much more abundant neighbour one base away suggests this may be a read error. The chain combines TRBV15 with TRBJ2-1; TRBD2 matches at 7 bases. The CDR3 covers 15 residues. CDR1 and CDR2 from the germline V gene are LNHNV and YYDKDF (reference sequence). V dropped 0 bases and J dropped 10; count of bases not matched to a gene: 9. This chain's CDR3 is CATSRDRGRVDEQFF. The CDR3 coding sequence is TGTGCCACCAGCAGAGATCGCGGGAGAGTGGACGAGCAGTTCTTC.

The table lists this clonotype with many counts. The V gene is TRBV9, the J gene TRBJ2-1; TRBD2 matches at 8 bases. J was trimmed by 2 bases and V by 3 bases; bases with no gene match: 4. The CDR3 covers 15 residues. Germline V gives CDR1 SGDLS, CDR2 YYNGEE. The CDR3 loop reads CASSAGTRAYNEQFF. The CDR3 nucleotides read TGTGCCAGCAGCGCCGGGACTAGGGCCTACAATGAGCAGTTCTTC.

The CDR3 sequence is CASSVVGSDQETQYF. CDR3 DNA: TGTGCCAGCAGCGTAGTCGGGTCAGATCAAGAGACCCAGTACTTC. The chain employs TRBV9 and TRBJ2-5; no firm D call. This CDR3 contains 15 residues. Germline-derived CDR1 and CDR2 are SGDLS and YYNGEE. Trimming pared 0 bases from V and 2 bases from J, leaving 11 bases between.